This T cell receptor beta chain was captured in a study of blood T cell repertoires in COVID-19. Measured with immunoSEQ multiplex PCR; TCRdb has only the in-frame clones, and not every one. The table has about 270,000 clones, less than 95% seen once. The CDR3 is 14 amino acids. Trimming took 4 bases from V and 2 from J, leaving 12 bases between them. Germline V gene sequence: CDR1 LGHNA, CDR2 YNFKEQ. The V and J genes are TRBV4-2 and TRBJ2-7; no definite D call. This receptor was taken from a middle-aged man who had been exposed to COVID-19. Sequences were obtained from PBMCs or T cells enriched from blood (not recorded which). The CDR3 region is CASSLETSTYEQYF. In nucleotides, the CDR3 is TGTGCCAGCAGCCTTGAGACATCGACCTACGAGCAGTACTTC.